A single sample gave rise to the 21 T cell receptor beta chains below, sequenced in a study of response to subunit inactivated influenza vaccine. Each CDR3 protein gets one entry after TCRdb re-called the RT-PCR reads with MiXCR. This sample has around 320,000 distinct CDR3 sequences, with 20% to 25% found just once. Material: PBMCs from blood, obtained approximately 20 months after vaccination. The receptors were gathered from a man aged 45 to 75 who received an inactivated influenza vaccine.

The chain uses TRBV5-6 and TRBJ1-1; no clear D. V was shortened by 1 base and J by 5 bases, with 18 bases between the two germline ends. Germline CDR1 SGHDT, CDR2 YYEEEE. This CDR3 region has 16 residues. CDR3 residues: CASSLLPAEQVTEAFF. For the CDR3, the DNA is TGTGCCAGCAGCTTGTTGCCAGCTGAACAAGTGACTGAAGCTTTCTTT.

This clonotype turned up a few times. The genes are TRBV4-3 and TRBJ1-2; D is ambiguous. V was shortened by 0 bases and J by 6 bases, with 14 bases between the two germline ends. Germline V gives CDR1 LGHNA, CDR2 YSLEER. The CDR3 runs 15 residues. CDR3 sequence (DNA): TGCGCCAGCAGCCAAGATTCCAGGAGTTCTAATGGCTACACCTTC. Translated: CASSQDSRSSNGYTF.

V is TRBV28 and J is TRBJ1-4; possible D gene TRBD1, 5 bases. The V end lost 6 bases, the J end lost 0 bases, and 14 bases lay between the germline ends. The CDR3 covers 16 residues. Per germline, CDR1 MDHEN and CDR2 SYDVKM. The CDR3 DNA sequence: TGTGCCAGCAGCCCGACCTGGGGGGCAACTAATGAAAAACTGTTTTTT. It is translated as CASSPTWGATNEKLFF. The complete variable domain, with remaining parts taken from reference TRBV28 and TRBJ1-4, reads DVKVTQSSRYLVKRTGEKVFLECVQDMDHENMFWYRQDPGLGLRLIYFSYDVKMKEKGDIPEGYSVSREKKERFSLILESASTNQTSMYLCASSPTWGATNEKLFFGSGTQLSVL.

The chain employs TRBV5-4 and TRBJ1-3; a weak D match, TRBD1 (5 bases). Looked up from germline, CDR1 is SGHNT and CDR2 is YYREEE (reference sequence). The CDR3 is 16 amino acids. Trimming stripped 0 bases from V and 0 bases from J, with 10 bases between. For the CDR3, the DNA is TGTGCCAGCAGCTTGGGGGGCCGGAGCTCTGGAAACACCATATATTTT. Translated, it gives CASSLGGRSSGNTIYF.

A few counts support this clonotype. The CDR3 DNA reads TGTGCCAGCAGCTTAGGCCCAGAGTTATACGAGCAGTACTTC. It specifies CASSLGPELYEQYF. The chain is built from TRBV7-8 and TRBJ2-7; D gene ambiguous. V lost 1 base, J lost 4 bases, and 11 bases lay in between. CDR1 and CDR2 (germline): SGHVS, FQNEAQ. The CDR3 extends over 14 amino acids.

This clonotype was seen repeatedly, ten times or more. This chain uses TRBV7-9 with TRBJ1-5, with TRBD1 as a possible D gene (5 bases). V was shortened by 4 bases and J by 2 bases, with 15 bases between the two germline ends. This CDR3 region has 16 residues. Germline V CDR1 and CDR2: SEHNR, FQNEAQ (reference sequence). The CDR3 DNA reads as TGTGCCAGCAGCTCCGGGACTAGTTGGGGCAATCAGCCCCAGCATTTT. Protein: CASSSGTSWGNQPQHF.

This clonotype was found a few times. The genes are TRBV10-3 and TRBJ2-3; TRBD2 might be the D (5 bases). This CDR3 is built from 14 residues. V lost 7 bases and J lost 2, with 13 bases in between. CDR1 is ENHRY and CDR2 is SYGVKD in the germline V gene. CDR3 sequence reads: CAITQSGNTDTQYF. The CDR3, as DNA: TGTGCCATCACCCAGTCGGGGAACACAGATACGCAGTATTTT.

The sample holds many counts of this clonotype. The V gene is TRBV12-3 or TRBV12-4, the J gene TRBJ1-6, with D unclear. V lost 3 bases and J lost 6, with 9 bases in between. This CDR3 contains 14 residues. The CDR3 loop reads CASSLADPNSPLHF. DNA for the CDR3: TGTGCCAGCAGTTTGGCCGATCCTAATTCACCCCTCCACTTT.

The chain recombines TRBV11-2 with TRBJ2-2, with TRBD1 matching 9 bases. CDR1 and CDR2 (germline): SGHAT, FQNNGV. The ends lost 1 base at V and 7 bases at J; junction bases unmatched: 7. The CDR3 contains 16 residues. CDR3 sequence (DNA): TGTGCCAGCAGCTTAGTGTCCGGGACAGGGCGCGGGGAGCTGTTTTTT. This codes for CASSLVSGTGRGELFF.

This clonotype was counted a few times. This sequence joins TRBV9 and TRBJ2-7; D gene unclear. V lost 3 bases to trimming and J lost 0 bases, with 10 bases between them. This CDR3 comprises 14 residues. The V gene's germline CDR1 is SGDLS and CDR2 YYNGEE. CDR3 protein: CASSGDGLSYEQYF. Here the CDR3 DNA reads TGTGCCAGCAGCGGGGATGGGCTCTCCTACGAGCAGTACTTC.

This clonotype was detected only a few times. Compared with germline, one end of the junction differs, possibly owing to a read error. The V gene is TRBV7-7, the J gene TRBJ2-3, with 8 bases identical to TRBD2. From germline, CDR1 is SSHAT and CDR2 FNYEAQ (reference sequence). The length of the CDR3 is 19 residues. CDR3 sequence reads: CASSPFAAGGPGGTDTQYF. DNA of the CDR3: TGTGCTAGCAGCCCATTTGCGGCGGGGGGACCTGGTGGCACAGATACGCAGTATTTT.

This clonotype has only a few counts. The rearrangement uses TRBV3-1 and TRBJ1-2; TRBD1 is a possible D gene (6 bases). The CDR3 contains 14 residues. Germline V gene sequence: CDR1 LGHDT, CDR2 YNNKEL (reference sequence). Trimming took off 1 base at V and 4 bases at J, with 10 bases between the two ends. The CDR3 DNA follows: TGTGCCAGCAGCCAAGGGACAGTCTCCTATGGCTACACCTTC. The encoded protein is CASSQGTVSYGYTF.

The genes are TRBV3-1 and TRBJ2-7, with a weak D call TRBD1 (5 bases). Trimming removed 4 bases at V and 5 bases at J, with 9 bases between. The germline V gene has CDR1 LGHDT and CDR2 YNNKEL (reference sequence). This CDR3 spans 12 amino acids. CDR3 sequence reads: CASSRTGNEQYF. In DNA form, the CDR3 reads TGTGCCAGCAGCCGAACAGGAAACGAGCAGTACTTC.

This clonotype turned up a few times. V usage is TRBV27 and J usage is TRBJ1-1; 9 bases are a match to TRBD1. Germline lookup yields CDR1 MNHEY and CDR2 SMNVEV (reference sequence). The CDR3 extends over 16 amino acids. V trimming: 8 bases; J trimming: 4 bases; junction bases outside the gene matches: 14. CDR3 sequence: CASGTRTTGGRTEAFF. The CDR3 DNA reads TGTGCCAGCGGAACAAGGACAACAGGGGGCCGCACTGAAGCTTTCTTT.

This clonotype was observed a handful of times. The genes are TRBV28 and TRBJ1-4; D is ambiguous. Per the germline V gene, CDR1 is MDHEN and CDR2 is SYDVKM. Trimming took off 5 bases at V and 7 bases at J, with 14 bases between the two ends. CDR3 length: 14 amino acids. The CDR3 loop reads CASSTPSTIEKLFF. The CDR3 DNA reads TGTGCCAGCAGTACCCCCTCGACGATTGAAAAACTGTTTTTT.

The chain links TRBV19 to TRBJ2-2; D is uncertain. The ends were cut back, 2 bases at V and 1 base at J, with 5 bases in the middle. Per the germline V gene, CDR1 is LNHDA and CDR2 is SQIVND (reference sequence). There are 14 residues in the CDR3. CDR3 region: CASSITRNTGELFF. CDR3 coding DNA: TGTGCCAGTAGTATAACCAGGAACACCGGGGAGCTGTTTTTT.

CDR3 sequence reads: CASSIQTQFSAYGYTF. The CDR3 DNA reads as TGTGCCAGCAGCATCCAGACCCAGTTTTCTGCCTATGGCTACACCTTC. The chain combines TRBV13 with TRBJ1-2; no clear D gene. Trimming cost V 5 bases and J 4 bases, with 20 bases left between them. From germline, CDR1 is PRHDT and CDR2 FYEKMQ (reference sequence). This CDR3 spans 16 amino acids.

This rearrangement joins TRBV7-2 to TRBJ1-5; D gene unclear. The CDR3 is 13 amino acids. The germline CDR1 and CDR2 sequences are SGHTA and FQGNSA. Between the trimmed V and J ends, which lost 5 bases and 5 bases, there was a span of 10 bases. CDR3 sequence (DNA): TGTGCCAGCAGCCCGACATGGGATCAGCCCCAGCATTTT. It is translated as CASSPTWDQPQHF.

The rearrangement joins TRBV6-1 to TRBJ2-7; possibly TRBD2 for D (5 bases). Germline CDR1 reads MNHNS; CDR2 reads SASEGT. Trimming shortened V by 8 bases and J by 4 bases, and 18 bases separated the two germline ends. This CDR3 contains 14 residues. The CDR3 here is CASSTGETDYEQYF. In nucleotides, the CDR3 is TGTGCCAGCTCCACCGGGGAGACTGATTACGAGCAGTACTTC.

Written as DNA, the CDR3 is TGTGCCAGCAGCCAACCTCGAACCCTGACTAGCGGGTATTTTTATGAGCAGTTCTTC. Protein sequence: CASSQPRTLTSGYFYEQFF. The chain uses TRBV11-1 and TRBJ2-1; TRBD2 aligns across 10 bases. The ends lost 5 bases at V and 8 bases at J; junction bases unmatched: 21. CDR1 and CDR2 (germline): SGHAT, FQDESV (reference sequence). The CDR3 consists of 19 residues.

Ten or more counts support this clonotype. The CDR3 loop is CATSDGRGTSNQPQHF. As DNA, the CDR3 is TGTGCCACCAGTGATGGAAGGGGGACCAGCAATCAGCCCCAGCATTTT. The chain employs TRBV24-1 and TRBJ1-5, with a tentative D call TRBD1 (6 bases). Germline assignment: CDR1 KGHDR and CDR2 SFDVKD. With 3 bases removed from V and 1 base from J, the gap between germline ends came to 12 bases. The CDR3 sequence is 16 residues long.